These T cell receptor beta chains were read from a single sample in a study of cytomegalovirus exposure and HLA in healthy donors. The table came from immunoSEQ multiplex PCR; TCRdb's copy has only in-frame clones and leaves some out. The sample gives about 98,000 clones, about four fifths of which show up once; 7% to 9% is in the top ten. Sequenced input: PBMCs. These receptor sequences come from a human donor in good health. CDR3s include the opening cysteine and the closing phenylalanine or tryptophan. Fields, in order: D gene, J gene, V gene, clone size, CDR3 DNA, CDR3 protein. D genes are given only for firm matches. Part of the rows lack a size; the others show once, few, many or a class for expanded clones.

TRBD1,TRBJ1-1,TRBV2,-,TGTGCCAGCAGTGCTTGGACAGGGGTGAACACTGAAGCTTTCTTT,CASSAWTGVNTEAFF
-,TRBJ1-5,TRBV5-5,-,TGTGCCAGCAGCTTGAACAGGGAAGGCAATCAGCCCCAGCATTTT,CASSLNREGNQPQHF
TRBD2,TRBJ2-1,TRBV5-1,-,TGCGCCAGCAGCTCGGGACTAGGGGACAATGAGCAGTTCTTC,CASSSGLGDNEQFF
-,TRBJ2-7,TRBV5-6,-,TGTGCCAGCAGCGTCCTTCTCGGTGAGCAGTACTTC,CASSVLLGEQYF
-,TRBJ1-5,TRBV30,few,TGTGCCTGGAGCCACAGGGTTGATCAGCCCCAGCATTTT,CAWSHRVDQPQHF
-,TRBJ1-1,TRBV5-1,few,TGCGCCAGCAGCTCTACCGGGACAAGAGAAGCTTTCTTT,CASSSTGTREAFF
-,TRBJ1-1,TRBV29-1,-,TGCAGCGTTGTCCCAACAGGGACCACTGAAGCTTTCTTT,CSVVPTGTTEAFF
TRBD1,TRBJ1-4,TRBV27,-,TGTGCCAGCAGTTCTCCGGGACAGGGGGAAAAACTGTTTTTT,CASSSPGQGEKLFF
TRBD1,TRBJ2-7,TRBV11-3,-,TGTGCCAGCAGCTCTACAGGGGCCCGCTACGAGCAGTACTTC,CASSSTGARYEQYF
-,TRBJ1-2,TRBV2,-,TGTGCCAGCAGTGAATACGGGGAAGGCTATGGCTACACCTTC,CASSEYGEGYGYTF
TRBD2,TRBJ2-2,TRBV4-2,-,TGTGCCAGCAGCGACAGGCGGGGGGGCGGGACCGGGGAGCTGTTTTTT,CASSDRRGGGTGELFF
TRBD2,TRBJ2-7,TRBV5-6,-,TGTGCCAGCAGCTTAACGGGAGGAAGCTCCTACGAGCAGTACTTC,CASSLTGGSSYEQYF
TRBD1,TRBJ1-2,TRBV7-6,-,TGTGCCAGCAGCTTAGAGATCACAGGGGTGTCGGGCGGCTACACCTTC,CASSLEITGVSGGYTF
TRBD1,TRBJ1-1,TRBV5-1,-,TGCGCCAGCAGCTTTCCCCGGGACAGCTTGAACACTGAAGCTTTCTTT,CASSFPRDSLNTEAFF
TRBD1,TRBJ2-4,TRBV4-3,few,TGCGCCAGCAGCCGGACCGGACAGGGAAACATTCAGTACTTC,CASSRTGQGNIQYF
-,TRBJ2-3,TRBV2,-,TGTGCCAGCAGTGACAGGGGTCGAAACACAGATACGCAGTATTTT,CASSDRGRNTDTQYF
-,TRBJ2-4,TRBV29-1,-,TGCAGCGTAAAACAGGCTAGCAAAAACATTCAGTACTTC,CSVKQASKNIQYF
-,TRBJ2-7,TRBV7-9,-,TGTGCCAGCAGCACCAAAGGCGGCTACGAGCAGTACTTC,CASSTKGGYEQYF
TRBD1,TRBJ2-3,TRBV9,-,TGTGCCAGCAGCCCTGGGACAGGTGACACAGATACGCAGTATTTT,CASSPGTGDTDTQYF
-,TRBJ2-3,TRBV5-1,-,TGCGCCAGCAGGACAGCGAGCACAGATACGCAGTATTTT,CASRTASTDTQYF
TRBD1,TRBJ1-1,TRBV30,-,TGTGCCTGGAGCCCCCAAACGCTTACAGGGGGCCACACTGAAGCTTTCTTT,CAWSPQTLTGGHTEAFF
-,TRBJ2-7,TRBV7-2,-,TGTGCCAGCAGCCCAGGGGATACCTGGTACGAGCAGTACTTC,CASSPGDTWYEQYF
-,TRBJ1-1,TRBV10-2,-,TGCGCCAGCAGTGAGTCTACAAACATGAACACTGAAGCTTTCTTT,CASSESTNMNTEAFF
-,TRBJ1-2,TRBV29-1,-,TGCAGTGTAGCCGCACCGACTTCCTATGGCTACACCTTC,CSVAAPTSYGYTF
-,TRBJ2-7,TRBV5-1,-,TGCGCCAGCAGCGTGATGGGAGTCACCTACGAGCAGTACTTC,CASSVMGVTYEQYF
TRBD2,TRBJ2-5,TRBV5-1,-,TGCGCCAGCAGTTCACATTTAGCGGGAGAGACCCAGTACTTC,CASSSHLAGETQYF
TRBD1,TRBJ1-2,TRBV7-8,-,TGTGCCAGCAACACAGAAGGGACAGGGAACTATGGCTACACCTTC,CASNTEGTGNYGYTF
-,TRBJ2-1,TRBV5-1,-,TGCGCCAGCAGCTTGGGCGGAGCGAGTTCCTACAATGAGCAGTTCTTC,CASSLGGASSYNEQFF
TRBD2,TRBJ2-1,TRBV5-1,-,TGCGCCAGCAGCTTGGTGGGGACTAGCGGGAGTGCTGAGCAGTTCTTC,CASSLVGTSGSAEQFF
-,TRBJ1-2,TRBV7-6,-,TGTGCCAGCAGCTTTCGACCTACAGCTAACTATGGCTACACCTTC,CASSFRPTANYGYTF
-,TRBJ2-3,TRBV7-9,once,TGTGCCAGCAGCTTCAAGGGGAGCACAGATACGCAGTATTTT,CASSFKGSTDTQYF
-,TRBJ2-2,TRBV27,few,TGTGCCAGCAGTTTAATAGAGTCCACCGGGGAGCTGTTTTTT,CASSLIESTGELFF
-,TRBJ1-1,TRBV5-5,few,TGTGCCAGCGCGAGGGAGGGAGTGGGGAACACTGAAGCTTTCTTT,CASAREGVGNTEAFF
-,TRBJ2-2,TRBV11-2,-,TGTGCCAGCAGCTTAAGACTAGACGACCGGGAGCTGTTTTTT,CASSLRLDDRELFF
TRBD1,TRBJ2-3,TRBV2,-,TGTGCCAGCAGGTACCACCGGGACAGCTACACAGATACGCAGTATTTT,CASRYHRDSYTDTQYF
-,TRBJ2-3,TRBV30,-,TGTGCCTGGAGTGTAAGCCCTACGAGCACAGATACGCAGTATTTT,CAWSVSPTSTDTQYF
-,TRBJ1-1,TRBV7-2,-,TGTGCCAGCTCGCGGACGGGAGAGGGAACTGAAGCTTTCTTT,CASSRTGEGTEAFF
TRBD1,TRBJ2-7,TRBV29-1,once,TGCAGCGTTGTTCCGACAGGGGAACCCTACGAGCAGTACTTC,CSVVPTGEPYEQYF
-,TRBJ1-2,TRBV6-6,few,TGTGCCAGCAGTTACGTCGTGGGGCAGGGTATGGGCGGCTACACCTTC,CASSYVVGQGMGGYTF
-,TRBJ1-5,TRBV27,-,TGTGCCAGCAAGTGGTCGGAGGCCAGCAATCAGCCCCAGCATTTT,CASKWSEASNQPQHF